Listed here is a single TCR beta chain. CDR3 length equals 13 residues. Germline CDR1 is MNHNS and CDR2 is SASEGT. The ends were cut back, 6 bases at V and 3 bases at J, with 11 bases in the middle. The sample is drawn from a study of memory CD4+ T cells and cytomegalovirus serostatus. Single viable CD3+CD4+CD8-CD45RO+ cells were sorted as the memory CD4+ T cells. Assay: immunoSEQ multiplex PCR; the TCRdb copy retains only in-frame clones and omits some. The sample carries about 96,000 clones, about four fifths recorded once. The source material was memory CD4+ T cells from blood. This chain connects TRBV6-1 to TRBJ1-2; maybe TRBD1 (6 bases). The sequence came from an adult in good health and CMV-seropositive. The CDR3 spells CASSPQGDYGYTF. The CDR3 DNA sequence: TGTGCCAGCAGCCCACAGGGTGACTATGGCTACACCTTC.